What follows is one T cell receptor beta chain and its context. What this receptor recognizes is not known. Nothing much larger sits one base from this clone, and base qualities are not available. Via the germline V gene, CDR1 is SGHTA and CDR2 FQGNSA. The CDR3 runs 15 amino acids, cysteine and phenylalanine included. CDR3 DNA is the only sequence kept; it has 45 bases, read in frame from the first base. The junction shows trimming of 4 bases on V and 4 bases on J, and the gene matches do not reach 5 bases of it. In the ViraFEST assay, PBMC were stimulated with viral peptide pools, and TCR sequencing was then used to find antigen-specific CD4+ T cell clonotypes based on their expansion. After 10 days of culture, CD4+ T cells were isolated with the EasySep CD4+ T cell isolation kit. Negative nucleocapsid antibody results before and after vaccination confirmed that the healthy vaccine recipients had no prior SARS-CoV-2 infection. Each well held two million PBMC cultured in IMDM containing about 5.4% human AB serum, approximately 10 IU/ml IL-2 and gentamicin, along with roughly 10 ug/ml peptides. Half of the culture medium was replaced with fresh IL-2-containing medium on days 3 and 7. Each peptide stimulation condition was cultured in triplicate wells unless otherwise noted. PBMC were separated from whole blood using Ficoll-Paque Plus gradient centrifugation and were then either cryopreserved at -140C or used fresh. Overlapping peptide pools spanned the spike proteins of SARS-CoV-2 and the common cold coronaviruses HCoV-NL63, HCoV-OC43 and HCoV-229E. The QIAamp micro DNA kit was used to extract genomic DNA from the cultured CD4+ T cells.

The library was prepared using the immunoSEQ multiplex PCR assay. TCR beta CDR3 sequencing was performed on DNA from the cultured, isolated CD4+ T cells. Per the source publication's procedure: The analysis removed non-productive TCR sequences, trimmed reads to the CDR3 region, and retained only CDR3s that were 7 or more amino acids long. Antigen-specific clonotypes were identified using the MANAFEST web app by comparison of expansion in peptide wells against reference cultures. To be called positive, a clone needed expansion at FDR<0.05 compared with the reference and with all other wells, an odds ratio greater than 5, and a frequency greater than 0.1% in two replicate wells. A clonotype was called cross-reactive if it was significantly expanded both in SARS-CoV-2 spike wells and in at least one common cold coronavirus spike condition. CDR3 similarity was assessed by Levenshtein distance using the stringdist R package, and unrooted trees were constructed with ape in R 3.6.1. Here the immuneACCESS table is served through TCRdb, limited to in-frame sequences with V and J called. Missing clones are a known gap in these copies; in checked studies unresolved V genes cover under half, and the rest lacks a known reason. The D gene and trimming were derived from the DNA, and the V and J assignments and clone size from that table. The sample yields tens of thousands of clones; 70% to 80% were counted once. The ten largest make up 25% to 35% of the sample.

The data are from a study of vaccination effects on CD4 cells after COVID-19 (dated 2022 in TCRdb). With respect to the entire study: Participants received two doses of either the BNT162b2 or the mRNA-1273 mRNA SARS-CoV-2 vaccine. The study compared SARS-CoV-2 spike-specific CD4+ TCR repertoires before and after mRNA vaccination in COVID-19 convalescent patients and infection-naive vaccine recipients. The full study included ten to eleven COVID-19 convalescent patients and a handful of SARS-CoV-2-naive healthy vaccine recipients. In the study, cultures from other donors were sequenced using the Oncomine TCR Beta short-read assay on an Illumina iSeq 100. Points the paper makes about the study in general: At late post-vaccination timepoints, both infection-induced and vaccine-induced clones showed marked clonal contraction, consistent with waning T cell responses. Among healthy vaccine recipients, nearly all vaccine-induced clones were SARS-CoV-2 mono-reactive, and only 1 of 255 was cross-reactive with common cold coronaviruses. Limitations of the study were the small number of convalescent patients and the absence of early post-infection timepoints.

Sequences were derived from CD4+ T cells from PBMCs cultured with SARS-CoV-2 spike peptides, sampled before COVID-19 vaccination. The cell subset or site label corresponds to: SARS-CoV-2 spike overlapping peptide pool stimulation. The origin of this receptor is a human donor who received a COVID-19 vaccine. The chain is assembled from TRBV7-2 and TRBJ1-4, with 8 junctional bases fitting TRBD1. The DNA sequence is TGTGCCAGCAGCTCACGACAGGGGAGTAATGAAAAACTGTTTTTT. This is translated as CASSSRQGSNEKLFF.